The rows below give T cell receptor beta chains drawn from one sample of a study of monozygotic twins with cystic fibrosis. Measured with immunoSEQ multiplex PCR; TCRdb has only the in-frame clones, and not every one. Of approximately 34,000 clones detected, under 90% appear once; the ten largest clones hold roughly 1.5%. The sequencing sample was made of blood. The source is a girl aged 2 to 9 with cystic fibrosis. CDR3s include the opening cysteine and the closing phenylalanine or tryptophan. The order of the fields is J gene, D gene, clone size, V gene, CDR3 DNA, CDR3 protein. The D gene is left open where the match is weak. Clone sizes are given selectively: once, few, many, or a class where the clone is expanded.

TRBJ2-1 | . | . | TRBV10-3 | TGTGCCATCAGTGAGAGCCAGGGGGGTGATGAGCAGTTCTTC | CAISESQGGDEQFF
TRBJ2-7 | . | few | TRBV4-2 | TGTGCCAGCAGCCAAGACACCTACGAGCAGTACTTC | CASSQDTYEQYF
TRBJ2-7 | TRBD2 | . | TRBV4-2 | TGTGCCAGCAGCCTCCGATCCGGGACTAGCGGGGGCCGGAGCTCCTACGAGCAGTACTTC | CASSLRSGTSGGRSSYEQYF
TRBJ1-5 | . | few | TRBV19 | TGTGCCAGTAGTATGTGGGGGAGCGGTCAGCCCCAGCATTTT | CASSMWGSGQPQHF
TRBJ1-1 | . | . | TRBV13 | TGTGCCAGCAGCTTGGGGGTTAGGAACACTGAAGCTTTCTTT | CASSLGVRNTEAFF
TRBJ1-1 | TRBD1 | few | TRBV6-5 | TGTGCCAGCAGCGACAGGGCGAACACTGAAGCTTTCTTT | CASSDRANTEAFF
TRBJ2-1 | . | . | TRBV21-1 | TGTGCCAACAGCCTAGCGGGTTACGATGAGCAGTTCTTC | CANSLAGYDEQFF
TRBJ1-1 | . | few | TRBV6-5 | TGTGCCAGCAGTTACGGGCGGATGGGGAGGGGCACTGAAGCTTTCTTT | CASSYGRMGRGTEAFF
TRBJ1-1 | . | . | TRBV19 | TGTGCCAGCTCAGGGTACACTGAAGCTTTCTTT | CASSGYTEAFF
TRBJ2-5 | . | . | TRBV7-6 | TGTGCCAGCAGTTCTACAGGGACGCAGACCCAGTACTTC | CASSSTGTQTQYF
TRBJ2-2 | . | . | TRBV7-2 | TGTGCCAGCAGCTTACAAGCCAGGGTGGCGGGGGAGCTGTTTTTT | CASSLQARVAGELFF
TRBJ2-1 | . | . | TRBV4-3 | TGCGCCAGCAGCCAAGTTGGGGGTGGTGAGCAGTTCTTC | CASSQVGGGEQFF
TRBJ2-7 | . | . | TRBV30 | TGTGCCTGGGCGACGGGACCCAGCTACGAGCAGTACTTC | CAWATGPSYEQYF
TRBJ2-7 | TRBD2 | . | TRBV15 | TGTGCCACCAGCAGGGGACTAGCGGACTCCTACGAGCAGTACTTC | CATSRGLADSYEQYF
TRBJ1-1 | . | . | TRBV29-1 | TGCAGCGGAAGCTTCGGGACCAAATTGGAAGCTTTCTTT | CSGSFGTKLEAFF
TRBJ1-4 | . | . | TRBV6-5 | TGTGCCAGCAGTTACGGGCCGGCAACTAATGAAAAACTGTTTTTT | CASSYGPATNEKLFF
TRBJ2-7 | . | . | TRBV6-1 | TGTGCCAGCAGTCATCATCAGGGTTACGAGCAGTACTTC | CASSHHQGYEQYF
TRBJ1-5 | . | . | TRBV5-1 | TGCGCCAGCAGCTTGGATTGGGGTTCCAATCAGCCCCAGCATTTT | CASSLDWGSNQPQHF
TRBJ2-2 | . | . | TRBV7-9 | TGTGCCAGCATGAACACCGGGGAGCTGTTTTTT | CASMNTGELFF
TRBJ2-7 | . | . | TRBV5-4 | TGTGCCAGCAGTTCTGACGGGCCCTACGAGCAGTACTTC | CASSSDGPYEQYF
TRBJ1-5 | . | few | TRBV4-3 | TGCGCCAGCAGCCAAGATCTAGGATTAGTGGGCCAGCCCCAGCATTTT | CASSQDLGLVGQPQHF
TRBJ2-3 | . | . | TRBV30 | TGTGCCTGGGTTCCTGGTGGTGTCGGGAATACGCAGTATTTT | CAWVPGGVGNTQYF
TRBJ1-1 | TRBD1 | . | TRBV6-5 | TGTGCCAGCAGTCGAGGGGCGACAGGGGCTGAAGCTTTCTTT | CASSRGATGAEAFF
TRBJ1-1 | TRBD1 | . | TRBV7-9 | TGTGCCAGCAGCCTAGACAGGGGCACTGAAGCTTTCTTT | CASSLDRGTEAFF
TRBJ1-2 | TRBD1 | . | TRBV4-3 | TGCGCCAGCAGCTACGACTCGGGACAGAACTATGGCTACACCTTC | CASSYDSGQNYGYTF
TRBJ1-6 | TRBD1 | . | TRBV4-1 | TGCGCCAGCAGCCAAGATCTCCTGGGAGACAGGGCCTTCTATAATTCACCCCTCCACTTT | CASSQDLLGDRAFYNSPLHF
TRBJ2-1 | . | . | TRBV6-1 | TGTGCCAGCAGTGGGAAGGACGGCTTGCCTACAGTTGTGCAGTTCTTC | CASSGKDGLPTVVQFF
TRBJ1-1 | . | once | TRBV25-1 | TGTGCCAGCAGGCGGGGGACTGAAGCTTTCTTT | CASRRGTEAFF
TRBJ1-1 | . | . | TRBV7-9 | TGTGCCAGCAGCCTCGAGGGGAAGAACACTGAAGCTTTCTTT | CASSLEGKNTEAFF
TRBJ2-3 | . | once | TRBV6-1 | TGTGCCGCCCGGCCGGTAAGCACAGATACGCAGTATTTT | CAARPVSTDTQYF
TRBJ2-7 | . | . | TRBV19 | TGTGCCAGTAGTATGGGGGGCTACGAGCAGTACTTC | CASSMGGYEQYF
TRBJ2-3 | TRBD2 | . | TRBV9 | TGTGCCAGCAGCGCCGAAACTAGCGGGGGGGAATTAAGCACAGATACGCAGTATTTT | CASSAETSGGELSTDTQYF
TRBJ1-2 | TRBD1 | . | TRBV2 | TGTGCCAGCAGTGATCGGACAGGGAAAACCTATGGCTACACCTTC | CASSDRTGKTYGYTF
TRBJ1-3 | . | . | TRBV4-1 | TGCGCCAGCAGCCCCAAGCTCAGACAGTTGCATCTCGGAAACACCATATATTTT | CASSPKLRQLHLGNTIYF
TRBJ1-2 | . | once | TRBV5-4 | TGTGCCAGCAGCTTATTCTTCGGGCAGGGCCTTCACTATGGCTACACCTTC | CASSLFFGQGLHYGYTF
TRBJ1-1 | . | once | TRBV5-1 | TGCGCCAGCAAAACTTCCCGTGAGGACACTGAAGCTTTCTTT | CASKTSREDTEAFF
TRBJ2-7 | TRBD2 | . | TRBV5-1 | TGCGCCAGCAGCTTGGCCGGGGGACTACCCGACGAGCAGTACTTC | CASSLAGGLPDEQYF